The text below deals with one T cell receptor beta chain. Its antigen is not identified. At sampling all donors were nominally healthy, likely with unrecorded immune exposures. These data belong to a study of cytomegalovirus exposure and HLA in healthy donors. Study-level background: Genetic ancestry analysis placed approximately 78% of the 398 donors that were genotyped in the Caucasian-associated cluster. Findings and caveats of the study: Later on, an analysis tied 15,000 to 20,000 TCR beta sequences to HLA alleles at 0.05 false discovery rate. Among TCR beta chains of equal frequency, HLA-associated ones were more clonally expanded in a later analysis.

A multiplex PCR was run with 60 Vbeta primers and 13 Jbeta primers. The method was immunoSEQ multiplex PCR; TCRdb's version includes in-frame clones alone and lacks a portion of them. The table lists about 96,000 clones, approximately 74% of them singletons. The CDR3 consists of 14 residues. CDR1 is MNHNS and CDR2 is SASEGT in the germline V gene. Trimming shortened V by 2 bases and J by 6 bases, and 11 bases separated the two germline ends. The receptor was derived from a female donor in good health and CMV-seropositive. Sequencing was performed on PBMCs. The chain joins TRBV6-1 to TRBJ1-5; D may be TRBD1 (5 bases). The CDR3 DNA follows: TGTGCCAGCAGTGAAAGGTGGGGGGGTCAGCCCCAGCATTTT. Encoded protein: CASSERWGGQPQHF.